One and the same sample provided the 30 T cell receptor beta chains below, sequenced in a study of cytomegalovirus exposure and HLA in healthy donors. The PCR made use of 60 Vbeta and 13 Jbeta primers. Profiled with immunoSEQ multiplex PCR; TCRdb holds only in-frame clones, not every one. Its table records about 84,000 clones. Input material: PBMCs. The receptors come from a man in his fifties or sixties in good health and CMV-seronegative.

The rearrangement joins TRBV9 to TRBJ2-7; 8 bases are shared with TRBD1. The CDR3 has 15 residues. J gave up 0 bases and V 1 base, and 3 bases lay outside the gene matches. CDR1 is SGDLS, CDR2 YYNGEE, per germline. The CDR3 loop is CASSVSGTGSYEQYF. The CDR3 coding sequence is TGTGCCAGCAGCGTATCGGGGACAGGCTCCTACGAGCAGTACTTC.

CDR3 nucleotide sequence: TGTGCCAGCAGCTTATCCAACAGCCCCTATGGCTACACCTTC. This translates into CASSLSNSPYGYTF. The chain carries TRBV5-4 and TRBJ1-2; D remains unclear. CDR1 SGHNT and CDR2 YYREEE come from the germline V gene (reference sequence). The CDR3 contains 14 residues. V was cut by 2 bases and J by 4 bases, with 12 bases left in between.

On this clone itself: This same CDR3 is encoded by further DNA sequences in the sample. The chain combines TRBV30 with TRBJ1-2; TRBD1 matches at 8 bases. The CDR3 length is 12 residues. V gave up 2 bases and J gave up 7 bases; unmatched junction bases: 3. From germline, CDR1 is GTSNPN and CDR2 SVGIG (reference sequence). CDR3 region: CAWSSGGSGYTF. CDR3 sequence (DNA): TGTGCCTGGAGTTCAGGGGGCTCTGGCTACACCTTC.

The chain recombines TRBV5-6 with TRBJ1-3, with 8 bases lining up with TRBD1. This CDR3 region has 13 residues. Germline V CDR1 and CDR2: SGHDT, YYEEEE. J lost 10 bases, V lost 0 bases, and 3 bases had no gene match. Here the CDR3 DNA reads TGTGCCAGCAGCTTGGGACAGGGGAAAACCATATATTTT. Its translation is CASSLGQGKTIYF. The whole variable domain, filled in from reference TRBV5-6 and TRBJ1-3, reads DAGVTQSPTHLIKTRGQQVTLRCSPKSGHDTVSWYQQALGQGPQFIFQYYEEEERQRGNFPDRFSGHQFPNYSSELNVNALLLGDSALYLCASSLGQGKTIYFGEGSWLTVV.

Written as DNA, the CDR3 is TGTGCCAGAAGCTTCAGTCTCTATGGCTACACCTTC. It translates to CARSFSLYGYTF. The V and J genes are TRBV7-5 and TRBJ1-2; TRBD1 is taken as the D call from the table, unchecked against the DNA. TRBV7-5 is recorded as a pseudogene. The CDR3 covers 12 residues.

The gene calls are TRBV5-1 and TRBJ2-1, with 12 bases matching TRBD2. Germline V CDR1 and CDR2: SGHRS, YFSETQ. V trimming: 4 bases; J trimming: 5 bases; junction bases outside the gene matches: 7. The CDR3 consists of 16 residues. This CDR3 is CASSLMGTSGHNEQFF. The CDR3 nucleotides read TGCGCCAGCAGCCTAATGGGGACTAGCGGGCACAATGAGCAGTTCTTC.

The V and J genes are TRBV7-2 and TRBJ1-1, with D perhaps matching TRBD1 (5 bases). The germline V and J ends were trimmed by 5 bases and 2 bases, with 12 bases remaining between them. The CDR3 contains 14 residues. The V gene's germline CDR1 is SGHTA and CDR2 FQGNSA. In DNA, the CDR3 is TGTGCCAGCAGCCCACAGGCGGACAACACTGAAGCTTTCTTT. Its translation: CASSPQADNTEAFF.

The V and J genes are TRBV4-1 and TRBJ1-4, with a tentative D call TRBD1 (6 bases). This CDR3 has 18 amino acids. V lost 3 bases to trimming and J lost 3 bases, with 20 bases between them. The V gene's germline CDR1 is MGHRA and CDR2 YSYEKL. CDR3 protein: CASSQGTGTRASNEKLFF. CDR3 sequence (DNA): TGCGCCAGCAGCCAGGGAACCGGGACACGGGCCTCTAATGAAAAACTGTTTTTT.

The chain couples TRBV28 to TRBJ1-4; possible D gene TRBD1, 6 bases. The CDR3 has 15 amino acids. Germline V gene sequence: CDR1 MDHEN, CDR2 SYDVKM. The V end lost 5 bases, the J end lost 1 base, and 11 bases lay between the germline ends. CDR3 coding DNA: TGTGCCAGCAGTACTACAGGGATAACTAATGAAAAACTGTTTTTT. This sequence encodes CASSTTGITNEKLFF.

This chain connects TRBV11-2 to TRBJ1-2; D is undetermined. The V end lost 5 bases, the J end lost 2 bases, and 15 bases lay between the germline ends. Germline-derived CDR1 and CDR2 are SGHAT and FQNNGV. CDR3 length: 15 residues. For the CDR3, the DNA is TGTGCCAGCAGCCCAACCCGCGGGCAAAACTATGGCTACACCTTC. Protein: CASSPTRGQNYGYTF.

This sequence joins TRBV2 and TRBJ2-5; 8 bases match TRBD1. Germline-derived CDR1 and CDR2 are SNHLY and FYNNEI. V shed 6 bases and J 2 bases; nucleotides not matched to a gene: 11. The CDR3 totals 16 residues. CDR3 coding DNA: TGTGCCAGCAGAGGACAGGGTTGGAGGGGACAAGAGACCCAGTACTTC. As protein: CASRGQGWRGQETQYF. Complete variable domain (other parts from reference TRBV2 and TRBJ2-5): EPEVTQTPSHQVTQMGQEVILRCVPISNHLYFYWYRQILGQKVEFLVSFYNNEISEKSEIFDDQFSVERPDGSNFTLKIRSTKLEDSAMYFCASRGQGWRGQETQYFGPGTRLLVL.

CDR3 loop: CASSAQGAYSNQPQHF. For the CDR3, the DNA is TGTGCCAGCAGTGCACAGGGGGCGTATAGCAATCAGCCCCAGCATTTT. The chain recombines TRBV6-1 with TRBJ1-5, with 9 bases matching TRBD1. The trim removed 4 bases at V and 0 bases at J, leaving 4 bases unmatched. Per germline, CDR1 MNHNS and CDR2 SASEGT. The CDR3 totals 16 residues.

The J gene is TRBJ2-7, the V gene TRBV5-1, with TRBD2 matching 12 bases. Looked up from germline, CDR1 is SGHRS and CDR2 is YFSETQ. This CDR3 has 16 amino acids. Germline trimming cut 3 bases from V and 2 bases from J; bases unmatched to any gene: 6. This chain's CDR3 is CASSSRLAGDPYEQYF. The DNA for the CDR3 is TGCGCCAGCAGCTCGCGACTAGCGGGGGATCCCTACGAGCAGTACTTC.

The J gene is TRBJ1-1, the V gene TRBV13, with 8 nucleotides matching TRBD1. Germline loops: CDR1 PRHDT, CDR2 FYEKMQ (reference sequence). The CDR3 has 14 residues. With 5 bases clipped from V and 7 bases from J, the junction kept 9 bases outside the gene matches. In nucleotides, the CDR3 is TGTGCCAGCAGCGGACAGGGACCAAGCTATGAAGCTTTCTTT. This codes for CASSGQGPSYEAFF.

The chain is built from TRBV19 and TRBJ1-4; weak D call: TRBD1 (6 bases). V shed 11 bases and J shed 8 bases, with 9 bases lying between them. Germline V lookup: CDR1 LNHDA, CDR2 SQIVND (reference sequence). The CDR3 runs to 10 residues. Written as DNA, the CDR3 is TGTGCCGAGGGGGGGGAAAAACTGTTTTTT. Its translation: CAEGGEKLFF.

The rearrangement links TRBV13 to TRBJ1-2; D is uncertain. The CDR3 sequence is 15 residues long. Germline CDR1 is PRHDT and CDR2 is FYEKMQ (reference sequence). Trimming removed 0 bases at V and 4 bases at J, with 12 bases between. CDR3 protein: CASSLGGQQLYGYTF. The DNA of the CDR3 is TGTGCCAGCAGCTTAGGGGGCCAACAGCTCTATGGCTACACCTTC.

The chain uses TRBV27 and TRBJ2-7; D call uncertain. This CDR3 is built from 11 residues. V lost 6 bases to trimming and J lost 3 bases, with 6 bases between them. The germline gives CDR1 MNHEY, CDR2 SMNVEV (reference sequence). The CDR3 DNA is TGTGCCAGCAGCTCCTACTACGAGCAGTACTTC. The encoded protein is CASSSYYEQYF.

The chain has TRBV7-8 and TRBJ2-2, with 7 bases identical to TRBD2. The CDR3 is 16 amino acids. J gave up 5 bases and V 2 bases, and 8 bases lay outside the gene matches. CDR1 and CDR2 from the germline V gene are SGHVS and FQNEAQ. CDR3 sequence reads: CASSLNSGGRTGELFF. CDR3 bases: TGTGCCAGCAGCTTAAACTCGGGGGGAAGGACCGGGGAGCTGTTTTTT. Using reference TRBV7-8 and TRBJ2-2 for the parts outside the CDR3, the full variable domain is GAGVSQSPRYKVAKRGQDVALRCDPISGHVSLFWYQQALGQGPEFLTYFQNEAQLDKSGLPSDRFFAERPEGSVSTLKIQRTQQEDSAVYLCASSLNSGGRTGELFFGEGSRLTVL.

V and J are TRBV28 and TRBJ1-1; 7 bases are a match to TRBD1. Germline trimming cut 6 bases from V and 7 bases from J; bases unmatched to any gene: 8. The CDR3 contains 13 residues. CDR1 MDHEN and CDR2 SYDVKM come from the germline V gene. DNA for the CDR3: TGTGCCAGCAGGCTAAGACAGGGAATTGAAGCTTTCTTT. It translates to CASRLRQGIEAFF.

The rearrangement uses TRBV18 and TRBJ1-1; TRBD1 matches 8 bases. The V and J ends lost 3 bases and 0 bases, in that order; junction bases with no gene match: 9. From germline, CDR1 is KGHSH and CDR2 LQKENI. The CDR3 has 17 amino acids. The CDR3 reads CASSPIGQGLLNTEAFF. The CDR3 DNA reads as TGTGCCAGCTCACCGATTGGACAGGGCCTTTTGAACACTGAAGCTTTCTTT.

V is TRBV6-1 and J is TRBJ1-2; tentative D call: TRBD1 (6 bases). Trimming pared 10 bases from V and 4 bases from J, leaving 16 bases between. The germline V gene encodes CDR1 MNHNS and CDR2 SASEGT. This CDR3 has 13 amino acids. The CDR3 bases are TGTGCCACCCGAAGGGCAGGGGTCTATGGCTACACCTTC. As protein: CATRRAGVYGYTF.

The genes are TRBV6-1 and TRBJ1-2; D is perhaps TRBD1 (5 bases). The V end lost 10 bases, the J end lost 4 bases, and 22 bases lay between the germline ends. The germline gives CDR1 MNHNS, CDR2 SASEGT. The CDR3 has 15 amino acids. In DNA, the CDR3 is TGTGCCATACGGGGGGGGGTTAATACAGCCTATGGCTACACCTTC. It encodes CAIRGGVNTAYGYTF.

The chain combines TRBV18 with TRBJ1-1, with a possible D match to TRBD1 (6 bases). This CDR3 comprises 13 residues. Trimming removed 5 bases from V and 0 bases from J, with 7 bases in between. The germline V gene has CDR1 KGHSH and CDR2 LQKENI. The DNA of the CDR3 is TGTGCCAGCTCAGGGGGCATGAACACTGAAGCTTTCTTT. It yields the protein CASSGGMNTEAFF. Combining the CDR3 with reference TRBV18 and TRBJ1-1 gives the whole variable domain NAGVMQNPRHLVRRRGQEARLRCSPMKGHSHVYWYRQLPEEGLKFMVYLQKENIIDESGMPKERFSAEFPKEGPSILRIQQVVRGDSAAYFCASSGGMNTEAFFGQGTRLTVV.

This chain links TRBV28 with TRBJ1-1; TRBD1 matches at 8 bases. The V gene's germline CDR1 is MDHEN and CDR2 SYDVKM. The CDR3 loop spans 14 amino acids. With 6 bases clipped from V and 7 bases from J, the junction kept 10 bases outside the gene matches. The CDR3 region has the DNA TGTGCCAGCAGGACGGGACAGGCAACTCGTGAAGCTTTCTTT. This codes for CASRTGQATREAFF.

V and J are TRBV11-1 and TRBJ1-6, with D perhaps matching TRBD1 (5 bases). The CDR3 runs 15 residues. Germline V gene data show CDR1 as SGHAT and CDR2 as FQDESV (reference sequence). V was pared by 0 bases and J by 7 bases, with 10 bases between. CDR3: CASSLAGGGNSPLHF. CDR3 coding DNA: TGTGCCAGCAGCTTAGCGGGCGGGGGAAATTCACCCCTCCACTTT.

The chain links TRBV5-6 to TRBJ2-7, with no clear D. Deletions cut 2 bases from V and 6 bases from J, with 9 bases between. This CDR3 has 12 amino acids. CDR1 is SGHDT, CDR2 YYEEEE, per germline. CDR3 protein: CASSLLSLEQYF. CDR3 coding DNA: TGTGCCAGCAGCTTACTTAGTCTCGAGCAGTACTTC.

The V gene is TRBV10-3, the J gene TRBJ1-6; 7 nucleotides line up with TRBD1. Germline CDR1 is ENHRY and CDR2 is SYGVKD. The CDR3 totals 14 residues. J was trimmed by 7 bases and V by 10 bases; bases with no gene match: 10. CDR3 nucleotides: TGTGCCACCGGACCGGGACAGTCCAATTCACCCCTCCACTTT. The encoded protein is CATGPGQSNSPLHF.

The chain combines TRBV10-1 with TRBJ2-3; 9 nucleotides agree with TRBD1. CDR1 and CDR2 (germline): WNHNN, SYGVQD (reference sequence). The CDR3 is 15 amino acids. With 2 bases clipped from V and 6 bases from J, the junction kept 6 bases outside the gene matches. The CDR3 DNA follows: TGCGCCAGCAGTGAGATGACAGGGGGAAGGGATACGCAGTATTTT. Its protein product is CASSEMTGGRDTQYF.

The rearrangement links TRBV9 to TRBJ2-7, with D perhaps matching TRBD2 (5 bases). V was trimmed by 0 bases and J by 2 bases, leaving 9 bases between them. This CDR3 is 14 amino acids long. CDR1 SGDLS and CDR2 YYNGEE come from the germline V gene. The CDR3 reads CASSVASQTYEQYF. CDR3 bases: TGTGCCAGCAGCGTAGCTAGCCAGACCTACGAGCAGTACTTC.

The chain links TRBV19 to TRBJ2-2, with 12 bases identical to TRBD2. Germline V gene sequence: CDR1 LNHDA, CDR2 SQIVND (reference sequence). The CDR3 consists of 14 residues. V was clipped by 10 bases and J by 8 bases; unmatched bases: 8. The CDR3 is CATKLAGGPGELFF. The CDR3 region has the DNA TGTGCCACCAAACTAGCGGGGGGACCTGGGGAGCTGTTTTTT.